One and the same sample provided the 24 T cell receptor beta chains below, sequenced in a study of technical replicates of blood from a few donors. TCRdb's copy holds only in-frame clones and misses some; the assay was immunoSEQ multiplex PCR. The sample carries tens of thousands of clones, 85% to 95% recorded once. The sequenced material came from T cells isolated from PBMCs. Source of these receptors: a human donor in good health.

V and J are TRBV4-1 and TRBJ1-6; TRBD1 aligns across 7 bases. This CDR3 comprises 12 residues. CDR1 and CDR2 (germline): MGHRA, YSYEKL. Losses at the gene ends were 5 bases for V and 8 bases for J; bases not matched to a gene: 0. The CDR3 sequence: CASSDRDSPLHF. The CDR3 nucleotides read TGCGCCAGCAGCGACAGGGATTCACCCCTCCACTTT.

This clone was found once. The chain couples TRBV6-5 to TRBJ2-3, with 7 bases identical to TRBD2. CDR1 and CDR2 from the germline V gene are MNHEY and SVGAGI. Trimming removed 6 bases from V and 0 bases from J; junction bases left unmatched: 6. The CDR3 has 15 residues. The CDR3: CASSPRDYSTDTQYF. DNA of the CDR3: TGTGCCAGCAGCCCAAGGGACTATAGCACAGATACGCAGTATTTT.

This chain connects TRBV28 to TRBJ2-5, with TRBD1 identical over 10 bases. Germline V lookup: CDR1 MDHEN, CDR2 SYDVKM. Germline trimming cut 5 bases from V and 5 bases from J; bases unmatched to any gene: 11. The CDR3 totals 16 residues. CDR3 sequence reads: CASSNPGQGRGETQYF. In DNA form, the CDR3 reads TGTGCCAGCAGTAACCCGGGACAGGGGCGGGGGGAGACCCAGTACTTC. Full variable domain (missing parts from reference TRBV28 and TRBJ2-5): DVKVTQSSRYLVKRTGEKVFLECVQDMDHENMFWYRQDPGLGLRLIYFSYDVKMKEKGDIPEGYSVSREKKERFSLILESASTNQTSMYLCASSNPGQGRGETQYFGPGTRLLVL.

V gene TRBV15 combines with J gene TRBJ1-1; a possible D gene is TRBD1 (6 bases). The CDR3 covers 14 residues. The germline gives CDR1 LNHNV, CDR2 YYDKDF (reference sequence). With 3 bases removed from V and 0 bases from J, the gap between germline ends came to 8 bases. DNA of the CDR3: TGTGCCACCAGCAGGCCAGGGGTGAACACTGAAGCTTTCTTT. Protein sequence: CATSRPGVNTEAFF.

The chain is built from TRBV5-4 and TRBJ1-1; 7 positions agree with TRBD1. J lost 4 bases, V lost 0 bases, and 6 bases had no gene match. The CDR3 runs 15 residues. The germline V gene has CDR1 SGHNT and CDR2 YYREEE (reference sequence). As DNA, the CDR3 is TGTGCCAGCAGCTTGGACAGGACAGGACCCACTGAAGCTTTCTTT. It encodes CASSLDRTGPTEAFF.

As DNA, the CDR3 is TGTGCCAGCAGCTTAGCGGGGGCAGCCCAGCCCCAGCATTTT. It encodes CASSLAGAAQPQHF. V and J are TRBV7-8 and TRBJ1-5; D possibly corresponds to TRBD1 (6 bases). The CDR3 consists of 14 residues. V was shortened by 0 bases and J by 7 bases, with 10 bases between the two germline ends. Germline V lookup: CDR1 SGHVS, CDR2 FQNEAQ.

CDR3 nucleotide sequence: TGTGCCAGCTCCCGGGAGGGCCTCAATGAGCAGTTCTTC. Its translation is CASSREGLNEQFF. The J gene is TRBJ2-1, the V gene TRBV2, with 8 bases identical to TRBD2. The CDR3 sequence is 13 residues long. V shed 8 bases, J shed 6 bases, and the junction held 6 bases outside the gene matches. The germline gives CDR1 SNHLY, CDR2 FYNNEI.

This chain connects TRBV5-1 to TRBJ2-1, with TRBD1 matching 7 bases. Germline CDR1 and CDR2: SGHRS and YFSETQ. The CDR3 extends over 15 amino acids. The V segment lost 0 bases and the J segment 5 bases; nucleotides outside the gene matches: 5. The CDR3 reads CASSLAPGGNNEQFF. The CDR3 DNA reads TGCGCCAGCAGCTTGGCACCAGGGGGAAACAATGAGCAGTTCTTC.

The chain couples TRBV19 to TRBJ2-3, with D perhaps matching TRBD2 (5 bases). V was pared by 7 bases and J by 3 bases, with 11 bases between. Germline CDR1 and CDR2: LNHDA and SQIVND (reference sequence). This CDR3 region has 13 residues. Written as DNA, the CDR3 is TGTGCCAGTAAGGACTGGATGACAGATACGCAGTATTTT. This codes for CASKDWMTDTQYF. Looking up the rest from reference TRBV19 and TRBJ2-3 gives the full variable domain: DGGITQSPKYLFRKEGQNVTLSCEQNLNHDAMYWYRQDPGQGLRLIYYSQIVNDFQKGDIAEGYSVSREKKESFPLTVTSAQKNPTAFYLCASKDWMTDTQYFGPGTRLTVL.

The chain recombines TRBV6-1 with TRBJ2-7; D is unresolved. Germline V CDR1 and CDR2: MNHNS, SASEGT. The CDR3 contains 13 residues. Deletions cut 0 bases from V and 2 bases from J, with 5 bases between. This chain's CDR3 is CASSEAPAYEQYF. The CDR3 nucleotides read TGTGCCAGCAGTGAAGCCCCGGCCTACGAGCAGTACTTC.

The chain recombines TRBV12-5 with TRBJ2-7; the D gene is possibly TRBD2 (6 bases). Trimming stripped 8 bases from V and 2 bases from J, with 19 bases between. CDR1 and CDR2 from the germline V gene are LGHNT and FRNRAP. The CDR3 runs 15 residues. The CDR3 nucleotides read TGTGCTAGTTCTCCTCGGGGGATGGGTCCCTACGAGCAGTACTTC. This sequence encodes CASSPRGMGPYEQYF.

This chain joins TRBV5-1 and TRBJ2-1; D may be TRBD1 (6 bases). V gave up 0 bases and J gave up 0 bases, with 16 bases separating them. The CDR3 is 18 amino acids. In germline, CDR1 is SGHRS, CDR2 YFSETQ. As DNA, the CDR3 is TGCGCCAGCAGCTTGGGTGGGACACCGGGGAGCTCCTACAATGAGCAGTTCTTC. It is translated as CASSLGGTPGSSYNEQFF.

This sequence joins TRBV5-1 and TRBJ1-2, with D possibly being TRBD1 (5 bases). V dropped 0 bases and J dropped 6 bases, with 15 bases sitting between them. The germline V gene has CDR1 SGHRS and CDR2 YFSETQ. CDR3 size: 15 residues. CDR3 sequence (DNA): TGCGCCAGCAGCTTGGCCGGAAGGGGAAACGATGGCTACACCTTC. The encoded protein is CASSLAGRGNDGYTF. Complete variable domain (other parts from reference TRBV5-1 and TRBJ1-2): KAGVTQTPRYLIKTRGQQVTLSCSPISGHRSVSWYQQTPGQGLQFLFEYFSETQRNKGNFPGRFSGRQFSNSRSEMNVSTLELGDSALYLCASSLAGRGNDGYTFGSGTRLTVV.

The chain employs TRBV10-2 and TRBJ1-1; 9 bases line up with TRBD1. This CDR3 is 15 amino acids long. The J segment lost 4 bases and the V segment lost 2 bases, leaving 5 bases of the junction unmatched. Germline-derived CDR1 and CDR2 are WSHSY and SAAADI. Here the CDR3 reads CASSEIQGAVTEAFF. The CDR3 DNA reads as TGCGCCAGCAGTGAGATACAGGGGGCGGTCACTGAAGCTTTCTTT.

The gene calls are TRBV5-6 and TRBJ2-5; the D is unclear. Germline CDR1 SGHDT, CDR2 YYEEEE. Trimming left V 0 bases short and J 0 bases short, with 3 bases between. The CDR3 loop spans 13 amino acids. The CDR3 DNA is TGTGCCAGCAGCTTGGCCAACCAAGAGACCCAGTACTTC. Its protein product is CASSLANQETQYF. Filled out from reference TRBV5-6 and TRBJ2-5, the complete variable domain reads DAGVTQSPTHLIKTRGQQVTLRCSPKSGHDTVSWYQQALGQGPQFIFQYYEEEERQRGNFPDRFSGHQFPNYSSELNVNALLLGDSALYLCASSLANQETQYFGPGTRLLVL.

The V call is TRBV4-1, the J call TRBJ2-7, with D maybe TRBD2 (5 bases). The V gene lost 3 bases and the J gene lost 7 bases, with 22 bases spanning the gap. This CDR3 contains 16 residues. Germline CDR1 and CDR2: MGHRA and YSYEKL. CDR3: CASSQGRLVSAGEQYF. The DNA of the CDR3 is TGCGCCAGCAGCCAGGGTCGTTTAGTATCCGCGGGTGAGCAGTACTTC.

The chain links TRBV9 to TRBJ1-3; the D gene is possibly TRBD1 (5 bases). This CDR3 has 14 residues. V dropped 5 bases and J dropped 3 bases, with 12 bases sitting between them. Germline lookup yields CDR1 SGDLS and CDR2 YYNGEE. Here the CDR3 reads CASSRGLGGNTIYF. The CDR3 DNA sequence: TGTGCCAGCAGTAGGGGCTTGGGTGGAAACACCATATATTTT.

The chain employs TRBV13 and TRBJ2-1, with TRBD2 as a possible D gene (5 bases). V lost 2 bases, J lost 6 bases, and 8 bases lay in between. Germline CDR1 is PRHDT and CDR2 is FYEKMQ (reference sequence). CDR3 length equals 13 residues. In DNA, the CDR3 is TGTGCCAGCAGCTTAAAAGGGAGCAATGAGCAGTTCTTC. Its translation: CASSLKGSNEQFF.

The chain has TRBV15 and TRBJ2-5, with D perhaps matching TRBD1 (5 bases). Germline V gives CDR1 LNHNV, CDR2 YYDKDF (reference sequence). The CDR3 is made up of 14 amino acids. V was trimmed by 0 bases and J by 4 bases, leaving 9 bases between them. The CDR3 coding sequence is TGTGCCACCAGCAGAGATCAGGGATCAGAGACCCAGTACTTC. Residues: CATSRDQGSETQYF.

The chain joins TRBV10-3 to TRBJ1-5; TRBD1 aligns across 8 bases. J lost 5 bases, V lost 0 bases, and 6 bases had no gene match. This CDR3 is built from 16 residues. Germline-derived CDR1 and CDR2 are ENHRY and SYGVKD. The CDR3 DNA sequence: TGTGCCATCAGTGAGTCAGTGACAGGGGCGGATCAGCCCCAGCATTTT. Amino acids: CAISESVTGADQPQHF.

This CDR3 is CASSLDRDSQNSPLHF. CDR3 DNA sequence: TGTGCCAGCAGCTTGGATAGGGACAGCCAAAATTCACCCCTCCACTTT. The genes are TRBV7-6 and TRBJ1-6; TRBD1 agrees at 7 bases. This CDR3 has 16 residues. The J segment lost 7 bases and the V segment lost 3 bases, leaving 9 bases of the junction unmatched. Germline V gene lookup returns CDR1 SGHVS and CDR2 FNYEAQ.

The table lists this clone with a count of one. For the CDR3, the DNA is TGCGCCAGCAGCTTGGGGGCTAGCGGGATGAGAACGACCTACGAGCAGTACTTC. Its translation: CASSLGASGMRTTYEQYF. The chain employs TRBV5-1 and TRBJ2-7, with 9 bases matching TRBD2. The trim removed 0 bases at V and 2 bases at J, leaving 12 bases unmatched. This CDR3 region has 18 residues. Germline-derived CDR1 and CDR2 are SGHRS and YFSETQ.

The genes are TRBV5-1 and TRBJ1-1, with 7 bases aligning to TRBD1. This CDR3 is 15 amino acids long. The V gene end was trimmed by 0 bases and the J gene end by 1 base; junction bases not matched to a gene: 3. In germline, CDR1 is SGHRS, CDR2 YFSETQ. The CDR3 loop reads CASSLGHRGNTEAFF. In nucleotides, the CDR3 is TGCGCCAGCAGCTTGGGTCACAGGGGGAACACTGAAGCTTTCTTT. Together with reference TRBV5-1 and TRBJ1-1, the CDR3 gives the full variable domain: KAGVTQTPRYLIKTRGQQVTLSCSPISGHRSVSWYQQTPGQGLQFLFEYFSETQRNKGNFPGRFSGRQFSNSRSEMNVSTLELGDSALYLCASSLGHRGNTEAFFGQGTRLTVV.

The chain combines TRBV11-2 with TRBJ1-2; D is unclear. This CDR3 has 15 residues. Trimming pared 4 bases from V and 3 bases from J, leaving 15 bases between. Looked up from germline, CDR1 is SGHAT and CDR2 is FQNNGV. The CDR3 coding sequence is TGTGCCAGCAGCTATGGATATGGAAGCGACTATGGCTACACCTTC. It is translated as CASSYGYGSDYGYTF.